This T cell receptor beta chain appears in the sequencing data of a study of neurological immune-mediated disorders. The CDR3 contains 15 residues. V shed 8 bases and J 3 bases; nucleotides not matched to a gene: 10. CDR1 and CDR2 from the germline V gene are MNHEY and SMNVEV (reference sequence). This clonotype was detected many times. Its specificity is unknown. TCRdb independently ran MiXCR on the 5' RACE reads; one entry per CDR3 protein. The sample carries 71,000 or so distinct CDR3 sequences, 4.5% to 6.5% recorded once. Findings of the study overall: Among 34 multiple sclerosis patients, phylogenetic grouping put the repertoires of 18 into a single related-CDR3 cluster, a possible signature. The level of TCR clonal expansion was highest in patients with HTLV-1-associated myelopathy and lowest in multiple sclerosis, where it fell below the level seen in healthy controls. No link was found between any clinical or MRI feature and the multiple sclerosis repertoire cluster.

PBMCs numbering 2 million and stored at -80 C yielded the unsorted libraries. Source material: PBMCs. The clonotype was recovered from a woman under 40 with multiple sclerosis. The rearrangement joins TRBV27 to TRBJ2-1; TRBD2 matches 7 bases. CDR3 sequence: CASSRGASGYNEQFF. The CDR3 DNA sequence: TGTGCCAGCTCTAGAGGGGCTAGCGGCTACAATGAGCAGTTCTTC.